The rows below give T cell receptor beta chains drawn from one sample of a study of memory CD4+ T cells and cytomegalovirus serostatus. Sequencing used immunoSEQ multiplex PCR; TCRdb keeps in-frame clones, though not all of them. The top ten clones hold under 6% of a sample with 60,000 to 70,000 clones, about three quarters of them seen once. The sequenced sample was memory CD4+ T cells from blood. These receptors all come from an adult in good health and CMV-seropositive. Each CDR3 is given with its conserved first and last residue. A D gene is named only where the DNA matches it firmly. The size field is filled for only some rows; it gives once, few, many or a size class.

v_call	cdr3_length	clone_size	d_call	j_call	cdr3_aa	cdr3_nt
TRBV15	15	.	.	TRBJ1-2	CATSRDTPWGRGYTF	TGTGCCACCAGCAGAGATACCCCATGGGGGAGGGGCTACACCTTC
TRBV27	13	.	.	TRBJ2-5	CASRGAGQETQYF	TGTGCCAGCAGAGGTGCGGGGCAAGAGACCCAGTACTTC
TRBV4-3	14	once	TRBD2	TRBJ2-3	CASSPGTSGDTQYF	TGCGCCAGCAGCCCGGGGACTAGCGGGGATACGCAGTATTTT
TRBV10-2	14	.	.	TRBJ2-1	CASSDRASYNEQFF	TGCGCCAGCAGTGACAGGGCATCCTACAATGAGCAGTTCTTC
TRBV5-4	13	.	.	TRBJ2-1	CASSLVGGNEQFF	TGTGCCAGCAGCTTGGTAGGGGGCAATGAGCAGTTCTTC
TRBV7-9	13	.	.	TRBJ2-7	CASSLNVWSEQYF	TGTGCCAGCAGCTTAAATGTTTGGAGCGAGCAGTACTTC
TRBV28	16	.	.	TRBJ2-2	CASSLYLQVDRRELFF	TGTGCCAGCAGTTTATATCTTCAGGTTGATAGGAGGGAGCTGTTTTTT
TRBV25-1	14	.	TRBD1	TRBJ2-3	CASSGYRGGDTQYF	TGTGCCAGCAGTGGATACAGGGGCGGGGATACGCAGTATTTT
TRBV19	17	.	TRBD2	TRBJ2-7	CASSIRGLAVPNYEQYF	TGTGCCAGTAGTATTCGGGGACTAGCGGTGCCTAACTACGAGCAGTACTTC
TRBV11-1	14	once	.	TRBJ2-3	CASSGQSETDTQYF	TGTGCCAGCAGCGGACAGTCGGAAACAGATACGCAGTATTTT
TRBV7-9	15	.	.	TRBJ1-1	CASSLAQGYGTEAFF	TGTGCCAGCAGCTTAGCTCAGGGGTATGGAACTGAAGCTTTCTTT
TRBV5-6	13	.	TRBD1	TRBJ1-2	CASRAGTGVGYTF	TGTGCCAGCAGGGCCGGGACAGGGGTAGGCTACACCTTC
TRBV4-1	17	.	TRBD2	TRBJ2-1	CASSQPELAGAYNEQFF	TGCGCCAGCAGCCAACCGGAACTAGCGGGGGCCTACAATGAGCAGTTCTTC
TRBV14	12	.	.	TRBJ1-2	CASSQDRTGYTF	TGTGCCAGCAGCCAAGATCGGACCGGCTACACCTTC
TRBV11-2	12	.	.	TRBJ2-5	CASSLVSETQYF	TGTGCCAGCAGCTTAGTGTCGGAGACCCAGTACTTC
TRBV28	16	.	.	TRBJ2-1	CASSRLGSGDSYEQFF	TGTGCCAGCAGCCGACTGGGGTCGGGGGATAGTTATGAGCAGTTCTTC
TRBV9	14	.	.	TRBJ2-4	CASSATTVGNIQYF	TGTGCCAGCAGCGCTACTACCGTGGGAAACATTCAGTACTTC
TRBV28	15	.	TRBD1	TRBJ1-1	CASSSPGQPNTEAFF	TGTGCCAGCAGTTCCCCGGGACAGCCAAACACTGAAGCTTTCTTT
TRBV19	17	.	.	TRBJ1-6	CASSRVQYGQAISPLHF	TGTGCCAGTAGTAGGGTCCAGTACGGACAAGCAATTTCACCCCTCCACTTT
TRBV2	15	.	.	TRBJ2-3	CASKRTTLSTDTQYF	TGTGCCAGCAAGCGGACGACCCTTAGCACAGATACGCAGTATTTT
TRBV4-2	16	.	TRBD1	TRBJ2-7	CASSQALTGDLYEQYF	TGTGCCAGCAGCCAAGCCCTGACAGGGGATCTTTACGAGCAGTACTTC
TRBV2	13	.	.	TRBJ1-4	CASRRGSNEKLFF	TGTGCCAGCAGGCGCGGATCGAATGAAAAACTGTTTTTT
TRBV19	14	few	.	TRBJ2-1	CASSPALTRREQFF	TGTGCCAGTAGTCCTGCTTTGACTCGCAGGGAGCAGTTCTTC
TRBV7-6	15	.	TRBD1	TRBJ1-4	CASSSGTGGNEKLFF	TGTGCCAGCAGCTCCGGGACAGGGGGTAATGAAAAACTGTTTTTT
TRBV6-1	15	.	.	TRBJ2-3	CASRSDGTAGDTQYF	TGTGCCAGCAGGTCTGATGGGACAGCGGGAGATACGCAGTATTTT
TRBV5-1	13	.	.	TRBJ2-7	CASSLAQSYEQYF	TGCGCCAGCAGCTTGGCACAAAGCTACGAGCAGTACTTC
TRBV6-5	15	.	TRBD1	TRBJ1-2	CASSLNGQANYGYTF	TGTGCCAGCAGTCTGAACGGACAGGCTAACTATGGCTACACCTTC
TRBV6-5	14	.	.	TRBJ1-1	CASSSPPRNTEAFF	TGTGCCAGCAGTTCCCCCCCCAGGAACACTGAAGCTTTCTTT
TRBV10-2	16	.	TRBD2	TRBJ2-3	CASSEDSGGVGDTQYF	TGCGCCAGCAGTGAAGATAGCGGGGGGGTGGGAGATACGCAGTATTTT